This TCR beta chain stems from a study of memory CD4+ T cells and cytomegalovirus serostatus. This CDR3 has 18 residues. Germline V CDR1 and CDR2: SGHTA, FQGNSA. Trimming took off 0 bases at V and 6 bases at J, with 23 bases between the two ends. In the authors' methods: Out-of-frame sequences were removed, leaving about 2.2 million distinct TCRbeta sequences. The protocol was immunoSEQ multiplex PCR, while the TCRdb copy is restricted to in-frame clones and leaves out a portion. That table furnishes V, J and clone size, whereas the DNA furnished D and trimming. Of 50,000 to 65,000 clones listed, approximately 71% were seen once; the top ten hold roughly 0.94%. Single viable CD3+CD4+CD8-CD45RO+ cells were sorted as the memory CD4+ T cells.

The receptor comes from an adult in good health and CMV-seronegative. Sequenced: memory CD4+ T cells from blood. The V gene is TRBV7-2, the J gene TRBJ1-2; the D gene is possibly TRBD1 (6 bases). The CDR3 is CASSLALGFRGLSDGYTF. As DNA, the CDR3 is TGTGCCAGCAGCTTAGCGCTAGGATTTCGGGGGCTTTCGGATGGCTACACCTTC.